The source of this TCR beta chain is a study of cytomegalovirus exposure and HLA in healthy donors. Primers included in the PCR were 60 Vbeta and 13 Jbeta primers. Libraries were prepared by immunoSEQ multiplex PCR; TCRdb keeps only in-frame clonotypes and omits some of them. The sample holds around 120,000 clones, around four fifths seen once. J gave up 4 bases and V 4 bases, and 9 bases lay outside the gene matches. Germline CDR1 SGHRS, CDR2 YFSETQ. The CDR3 sequence is 17 residues long. The sample comprised PBMCs. The sequence came from a man between 60 and 75 years old in good health and CMV-seropositive. V is TRBV5-1 and J is TRBJ2-3; 13 bases map to TRBD2. Here the CDR3 DNA reads TGCGCCAGCAGCATCCTAGGGACTAGCGGGATTGCAGATACGCAGTATTTT. This encodes CASSILGTSGIADTQYF.